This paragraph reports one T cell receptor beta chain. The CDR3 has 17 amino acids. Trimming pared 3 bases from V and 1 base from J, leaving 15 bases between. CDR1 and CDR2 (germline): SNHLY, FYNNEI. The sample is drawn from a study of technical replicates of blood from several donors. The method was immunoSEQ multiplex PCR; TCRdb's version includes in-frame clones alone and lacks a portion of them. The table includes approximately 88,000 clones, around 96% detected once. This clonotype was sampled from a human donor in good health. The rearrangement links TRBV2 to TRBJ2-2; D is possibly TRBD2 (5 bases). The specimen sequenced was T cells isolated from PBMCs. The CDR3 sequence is CASSEDSEAMNTGELFF. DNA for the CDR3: TGTGCCAGCAGTGAGGATAGCGAGGCAATGAACACCGGGGAGCTGTTTTTT.